This entry lists 28 T cell receptor beta chains sequenced from one sample in a study of pediatric ulcerative colitis. Here immunoSEQ multiplex PCR was the method, and the copy in TCRdb shows in-frame clones only, minus some. Of about 36,000 clones in the sample, around 78% were seen once. Sequencing used blood. The receptors come from a girl between 10 and 17 years old with moderate ulcerative colitis.

V usage is TRBV11-2 and J usage is TRBJ2-7; possible D gene TRBD2, 8 bases. V lost 5 bases and J 6 bases, leaving 20 bases between the germline ends. The CDR3 runs 15 residues. Germline CDR1 and CDR2: SGHAT and FQNNGV. CDR3 in amino acids: CASSLRTGSGGEQYF. CDR3 DNA: TGTGCCAGCAGCCTTCGGACAGGAAGCGGGGGCGAGCAGTACTTC.

CDR3 nucleotides: TGTGCCAGCAGTCCCTCGCCGGGCACCGGGGAGCTGTTTTTT. This translates into CASSPSPGTGELFF. The genes are TRBV6-4 and TRBJ2-2; D call uncertain. V lost 5 bases, J lost 4 bases, and 11 bases lay in between. The germline V gene has CDR1 MRHNA and CDR2 SNTAGT. The CDR3 has 14 residues.

This chain uses TRBV4-1 with TRBJ1-4; D is uncertain. Trimming pared 0 bases from V and 3 bases from J, leaving 2 bases between. Germline V gene lookup returns CDR1 MGHRA and CDR2 YSYEKL. This CDR3 is built from 13 residues. The CDR3 nucleotides are TGCGCCAGCAGCCAAGAGCCTAATGAAAAACTGTTTTTT. Protein: CASSQEPNEKLFF.

The rearrangement joins TRBV7-3 to TRBJ1-1; unclear D gene. V was pared by 1 base and J by 2 bases, with 11 bases between. Germline V CDR1 and CDR2: SGHTA, FQGTGA. The CDR3 length is 15 residues. The CDR3 loop is CASSLRAPPNTEAFF. CDR3 DNA: TGTGCCAGCAGCTTAAGGGCCCCCCCTAACACTGAAGCTTTCTTT. The full variable domain, rest sourced from reference TRBV7-3 and TRBJ1-1, is GAGVSQTPSNKVTEKGKYVELRCDPISGHTALYWYRQSLGQGPEFLIYFQGTGAADDSGLPNDRFFAVRPEGSVSTLKIQRTERGDSAVYLCASSLRAPPNTEAFFGQGTRLTVV.

This chain uses TRBV4-3 with TRBJ2-1; 10 bases are shared with TRBD1. There are 16 residues in the CDR3. The junction had 5 bases not matched to a gene; V was cut back by 4 bases and J by 2 bases. Per the germline V gene, CDR1 is LGHNA and CDR2 is YSLEER. CDR3 bases: TGCGCCAGCAGCCGACGAGGACAGGGGGCCTACAATGAGCAGTTCTTC. It is translated as CASSRRGQGAYNEQFF.

V gene TRBV10-3 combines with J gene TRBJ2-7; 7 bases line up with TRBD1. Germline trimming cut 4 bases from V and 6 bases from J; bases unmatched to any gene: 0. The CDR3 is 11 amino acids. Germline CDR1 reads ENHRY; CDR2 reads SYGVKD. The CDR3: CAISGQGEQYF. CDR3 bases: TGTGCCATCAGTGGACAGGGCGAGCAGTACTTC.

The chain couples TRBV11-2 to TRBJ2-7; D uncertain. This CDR3 contains 13 residues. The germline V gene encodes CDR1 SGHAT and CDR2 FQNNGV. V lost 4 bases, J lost 1 base, and 8 bases lay in between. The CDR3 loop is CASSSPRSYEQYF. Written as DNA, the CDR3 is TGTGCCAGCAGCTCCCCCCGGTCCTACGAGCAGTACTTC.

The chain uses TRBV7-2 and TRBJ1-2; the D gene is possibly TRBD1 (6 bases). Trimming removed 1 base from V and 2 bases from J, with 17 bases in between. Germline V CDR1 and CDR2: SGHTA, FQGNSA. The CDR3 covers 17 residues. The CDR3 protein is CASSLGVPQGRNYGYTF. The CDR3 nucleotides are TGTGCCAGCAGCTTAGGGGTGCCTCAGGGGAGGAACTATGGCTACACCTTC.

In nucleotides, the CDR3 is TGTGCCAGCAGCCCCAACGATCTTAAAACTGAAGCTTTCTTT. Protein product: CASSPNDLKTEAFF. V gene TRBV5-4 combines with J gene TRBJ1-1; D gene unclear. The CDR3 contains 14 residues. Germline V lookup: CDR1 SGHNT, CDR2 YYREEE (reference sequence). V lost 4 bases and J 5 bases, leaving 15 bases between the germline ends.

This clone occurred once. The gene calls are TRBV5-4 and TRBJ2-1; the D is unclear. The length of the CDR3 is 17 residues. Looked up from germline, CDR1 is SGHNT and CDR2 is YYREEE (reference sequence). The ends were cut back, 7 bases at V and 0 bases at J, with 20 bases in the middle. The CDR3 DNA reads TGTGCCAGCCGCCCCGAAACGAAGTCCAGCTCCTACAATGAGCAGTTCTTC. Translated, it gives CASRPETKSSSYNEQFF.

This chain uses TRBV7-2 with TRBJ2-7; 8 bases align to TRBD2. The germline V gene has CDR1 SGHTA and CDR2 FQGNSA. Trimming at V came to 2 bases and at J to 6 bases, leaving 12 bases not matched to a gene. This CDR3 is built from 16 residues. CDR3 sequence: CASSLQTSARDGEQYF. In nucleotides, the CDR3 is TGTGCCAGCAGCTTACAGACTAGCGCCCGGGACGGCGAGCAGTACTTC.

This clone has a handful of counts. This rearrangement joins TRBV25-1 to TRBJ2-2; possibly TRBD2 for D (5 bases). Germline V CDR1 and CDR2: MGHDK, SYGVNS. The germline V and J ends were trimmed by 7 bases and 5 bases, with 8 bases remaining between them. The CDR3 extends over 12 amino acids. CDR3 bases: TGTGCCAGCATAGCGCTGACCGGGGAGCTGTTTTTT. It is translated as CASIALTGELFF.

This CDR3 reads CASSLAPAYEQYF. The CDR3 nucleotides are TGTGCCAGCAGTTTAGCACCAGCCTACGAGCAGTACTTC. V is TRBV27 and J is TRBJ2-7; D uncertain. Germline CDR1 is MNHEY and CDR2 is SMNVEV (reference sequence). The CDR3 contains 13 residues. Trimming left V 2 bases short and J 2 bases short, with 7 bases between.

This chain joins TRBV6-6 and TRBJ1-1; TRBD1 is a possible D gene (5 bases). The CDR3 consists of 16 residues. Trimming shortened V by 2 bases and J by 1 base, and 14 bases separated the two germline ends. Germline assignment: CDR1 MNHNY and CDR2 SVGAGI (reference sequence). The CDR3: CASSYAGGDRNTEAFF. The DNA of the CDR3 is TGTGCCAGCAGTTACGCCGGGGGGGACCGGAACACTGAAGCTTTCTTT.

The genes are TRBV6-5 and TRBJ2-7; 7 nucleotides match TRBD1. The germline V gene has CDR1 MNHEY and CDR2 SVGAGI. The V gene end was trimmed by 5 bases and the J gene end by 9 bases; junction bases not matched to a gene: 7. The CDR3 covers 12 residues. The CDR3 here is CASSRQGHAQYF. The CDR3 region has the DNA TGTGCCAGCAGTCGACAGGGTCACGCGCAGTACTTC.

This clone was seen only once. This sequence joins TRBV7-2 and TRBJ1-2; tentatively, D is TRBD1 (5 bases). Germline CDR1 reads SGHTA; CDR2 reads FQGNSA. The CDR3 covers 15 residues. The V end lost 5 bases, the J end lost 6 bases, and 19 bases lay between the germline ends. CDR3 region: CASSDRPLAGDGYTF. The CDR3 bases are TGTGCCAGCAGCGATCGACCACTAGCGGGGGATGGCTACACCTTC.

The chain uses TRBV6-6 and TRBJ2-7; TRBD1 matches 9 bases. The CDR3 loop spans 15 amino acids. V was pared by 2 bases and J by 5 bases, with 7 bases of the junction left unmatched. Germline CDR1 and CDR2: MNHNY and SVGAGI (reference sequence). The CDR3 sequence is CASSYPGQGTDEQYF. CDR3 coding DNA: TGTGCCAGCAGTTACCCGGGACAGGGAACCGACGAGCAGTACTTC.

The rearrangement joins TRBV10-2 to TRBJ2-1, with unresolved D. V was trimmed by 6 bases and J by 7 bases, leaving 7 bases between them. Germline V gene sequence: CDR1 WSHSY, CDR2 SAAADI. There are 11 residues in the CDR3. CDR3 sequence reads: CASSEENEQFF. The CDR3, as DNA: TGCGCCAGCAGCGAGGAGAATGAGCAGTTCTTC.

The chain has TRBV4-2 and TRBJ1-6, with D unclear. Germline V gene data show CDR1 as LGHNA and CDR2 as YNFKEQ. The CDR3 sequence is 14 residues long. Trimming removed 4 bases from V and 8 bases from J, with 12 bases in between. The chain's CDR3 is CASSLDTRDSPLHF. The CDR3, as DNA: TGTGCCAGCAGCCTCGACACCCGCGATTCACCCCTCCACTTT.

CDR3 region: CASRRGVTDTQYF. DNA of the CDR3: TGTGCCAGCAGGCGGGGGGTAACAGATACGCAGTATTTT. This rearrangement joins TRBV6-5 to TRBJ2-3; 8 nucleotides match TRBD2. This CDR3 region has 13 residues. V lost 6 bases, J lost 3 bases, and 2 bases stayed unmatched. Per the germline V gene, CDR1 is MNHEY and CDR2 is SVGAGI.

The rearrangement uses TRBV30 and TRBJ2-7; D may correspond to TRBD1 or TRBD2 (5 bases each). This CDR3 is 14 amino acids long. CDR1 GTSNPN and CDR2 SVGIG come from the germline V gene (reference sequence). The germline V and J ends were trimmed by 8 bases and 5 bases, with 22 bases remaining between them. DNA for the CDR3: TGTGCCGGGGACCTAGTAGGAGATGGCCACGAGCAGTACTTC. Encoded protein: CAGDLVGDGHEQYF.

CDR3 sequence: CASSIPGMTEAFF. As DNA, the CDR3 is TGTGCCAGCAGTATCCCAGGGATGACTGAAGCTTTCTTT. The chain carries TRBV28 and TRBJ1-1; a weak D match, TRBD1 (5 bases). The CDR3 is made up of 13 amino acids. Germline-derived CDR1 and CDR2 are MDHEN and SYDVKM. Trimming left V 5 bases short and J 5 bases short, with 12 bases between. The whole variable domain, remainder taken from reference TRBV28 and TRBJ1-1, is DVKVTQSSRYLVKRTGEKVFLECVQDMDHENMFWYRQDPGLGLRLIYFSYDVKMKEKGDIPEGYSVSREKKERFSLILESASTNQTSMYLCASSIPGMTEAFFGQGTRLTVV.

The rearrangement uses TRBV2 and TRBJ2-2, with D tentatively TRBD1 (6 bases). This CDR3 region has 14 residues. V was clipped by 5 bases and J by 5 bases, with 12 bases between them. Germline assignment: CDR1 SNHLY and CDR2 FYNNEI. CDR3 in amino acids: CASSSDRRTGELFF. The CDR3 DNA reads TGTGCCAGCAGTTCGGACAGACGTACCGGGGAGCTGTTTTTT.

The rearrangement joins TRBV19 to TRBJ1-1, with D tentatively TRBD1 (6 bases). Germline V lookup: CDR1 LNHDA, CDR2 SQIVND (reference sequence). CDR3 size: 16 residues. The V end was cut by 3 bases, the J end by 5 bases, with 19 bases between. The CDR3 bases are TGTGCCAGTAGTATTGAGGATCGGGGGGCGGGTACTGAAGCTTTCTTT. Encoded protein: CASSIEDRGAGTEAFF.

The V gene is TRBV6-5, the J gene TRBJ2-5; 8 positions agree with TRBD2. Germline CDR1 is MNHEY and CDR2 is SVGAGI. J was trimmed by 4 bases and V by 0 bases; bases with no gene match: 4. The CDR3 contains 15 residues. The CDR3 is CASSYSSGGVETQYF. CDR3 sequence (DNA): TGTGCCAGCAGTTACTCGAGCGGGGGCGTAGAGACCCAGTACTTC.

In its sample, this clone was seen a few times. V and J are TRBV5-4 and TRBJ1-2; a weak D match, TRBD1 (6 bases). Germline CDR1 reads SGHNT; CDR2 reads YYREEE (reference sequence). The CDR3 covers 15 residues. Between the trimmed V and J ends, which lost 4 bases and 0 bases, there was a span of 13 bases. The chain's CDR3 is CASSDAQGSNYGYTF. For the CDR3, the DNA is TGTGCCAGCAGCGACGCCCAGGGGTCTAACTATGGCTACACCTTC. Looking up the rest from reference TRBV5-4 and TRBJ1-2 gives the full variable domain: ETGVTQSPTHLIKTRGQQVTLRCSSQSGHNTVSWYQQALGQGPQFIFQYYREEENGRGNFPPRFSGLQFPNYSSELNVNALELDDSALYLCASSDAQGSNYGYTFGSGTRLTVV.

The rearrangement links TRBV28 to TRBJ2-1; no clear D. Germline V CDR1 and CDR2: MDHEN, SYDVKM. The CDR3 is 16 amino acids. V lost 3 bases to trimming and J lost 8 bases, with 20 bases between them. The CDR3 loop reads CASSLVGRPRSDEQFF. CDR3 nucleotides: TGTGCCAGCAGTTTGGTCGGCCGGCCCCGGTCGGATGAGCAGTTCTTC.

Only a few counts were recorded for this clone. V and J are TRBV19 and TRBJ1-2, with a tentative D call TRBD1 (5 bases). Per germline, CDR1 LNHDA and CDR2 SQIVND (reference sequence). The CDR3 consists of 14 residues. V lost 6 bases to trimming and J lost 5 bases, with 16 bases between them. The CDR3 bases are TGTGCCAGTAGGAGTGACAGACCCAATTATGGCTACACCTTC. Translation: CASRSDRPNYGYTF.